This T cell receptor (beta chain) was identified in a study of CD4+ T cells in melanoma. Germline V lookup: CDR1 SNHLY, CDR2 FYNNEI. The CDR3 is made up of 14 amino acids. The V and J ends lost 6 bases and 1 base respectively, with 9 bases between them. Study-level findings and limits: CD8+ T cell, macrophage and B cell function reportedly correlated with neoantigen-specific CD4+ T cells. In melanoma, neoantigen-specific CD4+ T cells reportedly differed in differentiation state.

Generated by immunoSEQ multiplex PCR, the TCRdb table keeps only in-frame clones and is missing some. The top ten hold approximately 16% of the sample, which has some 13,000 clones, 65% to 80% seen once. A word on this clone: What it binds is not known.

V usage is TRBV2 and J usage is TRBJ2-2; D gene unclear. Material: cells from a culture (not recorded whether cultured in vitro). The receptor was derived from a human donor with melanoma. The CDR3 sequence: CASRTDGNTGELFF. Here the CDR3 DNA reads TGTGCCAGCAGAACCGACGGGAACACCGGGGAGCTGTTTTTT. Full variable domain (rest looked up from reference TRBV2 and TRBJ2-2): EPEVTQTPSHQVTQMGQEVILRCVPISNHLYFYWYRQILGQKVEFLVSFYNNEISEKSEIFDDQFSVERPDGSNFTLKIRSTKLEDSAMYFCASRTDGNTGELFFGEGSRLTVL.